One and the same sample provided the 3 T cell receptor beta chains below, sequenced in a study of cytomegalovirus exposure and HLA in healthy donors. The PCR made use of 60 Vbeta and 13 Jbeta primers. The assay was immunoSEQ multiplex PCR, and TCRdb's table has in-frame clones only and misses some. Of approximately 110,000 clones in the sample, about 70% were seen once. Sequencing input: PBMCs. These receptors all come from a woman aged 40 to 50 in good health and CMV-seronegative.

J is TRBJ1-2 and V is TRBV6-5; 7 nucleotides align to TRBD1. Germline CDR1 reads MNHEY; CDR2 reads SVGAGI. V was pared by 6 bases and J by 4 bases, with 8 bases of the junction left unmatched. The CDR3 sequence is 14 residues long. The CDR3 coding sequence is TGTGCCAGCAGGGGACAGACGGACCTCTATGGCTACACCTTC. It yields the protein CASRGQTDLYGYTF.

This chain joins TRBV11-2 and TRBJ2-3; a weak D match, TRBD2 (5 bases). The germline CDR1 and CDR2 sequences are SGHAT and FQNNGV. The V gene lost 3 bases and the J gene lost 2 bases, with 12 bases spanning the gap. This CDR3 comprises 15 residues. The CDR3, as DNA: TGTGCCAGCAGCTTCCTATTGGGAGTCACAGATACGCAGTATTTT. The encoded protein is CASSFLLGVTDTQYF.

The chain has TRBV18 and TRBJ2-5, with a tentative D call TRBD2 (8 bases). The ends were cut back, 5 bases at V and 2 bases at J, with 30 bases in the middle. The CDR3 totals 20 residues. Germline V gene sequence: CDR1 KGHSH, CDR2 LQKENI. In DNA, the CDR3 is TGTGCCAGCTCAACATCCGGGACAGTCGTCTTGCGGGAGGTACAAGAGACCCAGTACTTC. As protein: CASSTSGTVVLREVQETQYF.